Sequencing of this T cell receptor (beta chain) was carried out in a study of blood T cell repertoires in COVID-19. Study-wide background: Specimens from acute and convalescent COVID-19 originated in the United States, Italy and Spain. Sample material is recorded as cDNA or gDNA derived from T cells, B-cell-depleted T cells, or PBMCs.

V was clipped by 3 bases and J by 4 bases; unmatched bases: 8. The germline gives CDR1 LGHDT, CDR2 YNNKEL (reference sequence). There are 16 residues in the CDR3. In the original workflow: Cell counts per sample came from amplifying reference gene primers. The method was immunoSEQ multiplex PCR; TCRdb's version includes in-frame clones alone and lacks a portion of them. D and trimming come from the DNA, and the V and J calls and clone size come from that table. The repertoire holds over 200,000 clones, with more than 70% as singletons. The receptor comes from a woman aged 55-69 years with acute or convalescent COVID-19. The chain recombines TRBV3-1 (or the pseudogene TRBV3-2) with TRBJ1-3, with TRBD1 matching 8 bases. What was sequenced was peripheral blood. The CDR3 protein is CASSHGQGFVGNTIYF. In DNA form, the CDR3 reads TGTGCCAGCAGCCATGGACAGGGATTTGTCGGAAACACCATATATTTT.